The clone carrying this T cell receptor beta chain was picked up many times. Together with thyroid ultrasound, orbital computed tomography, serum thyroxine and TRAb, clinical symptoms were used for diagnoses. This specimen belongs to a study of T cells in Graves' hyperthyroidism and ophthalmopathy. Template material for amplifying TCR beta CDR3 regions consisted of RNA transcripts. In the first-round RT-PCR of the TCR CDR3, the HTBI primer set was used. One entry per CDR3 protein, called by TCRdb with MiXCR from the multiplex PCR reads. The table includes approximately 430,000 distinct CDR3 sequences, around 16% detected once. The length of the CDR3 is 15 residues. From germline, CDR1 is MNHNS and CDR2 SASEGT. V shed 7 bases and J 8 bases; nucleotides not matched to a gene: 16.

The V gene is TRBV6-1, the J gene TRBJ1-2; 7 positions match TRBD1. Material for sequencing was blood. This TCR was recovered from a woman between 18 and 30 years old with Graves' hyperthyroidism. CDR3 sequence: CASIERGGRAGGYTF. Written as DNA, the CDR3 is TGTGCCAGCATCGAACGAGGGGGCAGGGCGGGAGGCTACACCTTC.